These 7 T cell receptor beta chains came from one sample sequenced in a study of blood T cell repertoires in COVID-19. Profiling relied on immunoSEQ multiplex PCR, and the TCRdb table lists in-frame clones only, not all of them. The data contain some 150,000 clones, 80% of them singletons. The sequenced material came from peripheral blood. These receptor sequences come from a man between 60 and 70 years old with active or convalescent COVID-19.

The chain couples TRBV11-3 to TRBJ2-7; D is uncertain. Between the trimmed V and J ends, which lost 5 bases and 0 bases, there was a span of 11 bases. The CDR3 covers 14 residues. CDR1 SGHNT and CDR2 YENEEA come from the germline V gene. The DNA of the CDR3 is TGTGCCAGCAGCCCCTCACAGACCTCCTACGAGCAGTACTTC. Encoded protein: CASSPSQTSYEQYF.

The chain employs TRBV19 and TRBJ2-3; 11 bases are a match to TRBD1. Per the germline V gene, CDR1 is LNHDA and CDR2 is SQIVND (reference sequence). The V gene end was trimmed by 4 bases and the J gene end by 3 bases; junction bases not matched to a gene: 3. The length of the CDR3 is 15 residues. As DNA, the CDR3 is TGTGCCAGTAGTAGGACAGGGGGCTGGACAGATACGCAGTATTTT. Translating gives CASSRTGGWTDTQYF.

The chain recombines TRBV4-2 with TRBJ2-1, with D perhaps TRBD2 (6 bases). This CDR3 contains 13 residues. Germline V gives CDR1 LGHNA, CDR2 YNFKEQ. The V and J ends lost 1 base and 10 bases respectively, with 11 bases between them. The CDR3 nucleotides read TGTGCCAGCAGCCAAGCGGCTAGCGACGAGCAGTTCTTC. Translated: CASSQAASDEQFF.

This clone was detected once. This rearrangement joins TRBV28 to TRBJ1-5; a possible D gene is TRBD1 (5 bases). CDR1 MDHEN and CDR2 SYDVKM come from the germline V gene. The ends were cut back, 11 bases at V and 6 bases at J, with 26 bases in the middle. The CDR3 loop spans 16 amino acids. In DNA form, the CDR3 reads TGTGCCCGCACCTTCCGGGGGGGGGAAAGGGGTCAGCCCCAGCATTTT. Translated, it gives CARTFRGGERGQPQHF.

In this sample, this clone turned up a few times. J is TRBJ2-7 and V is TRBV30; the D gene is possibly TRBD1 (6 bases). Germline assignment: CDR1 GTSNPN and CDR2 SVGIG (reference sequence). CDR3 length: 14 residues. V lost 4 bases and J lost 0, with 13 bases in between. As DNA, the CDR3 is TGTGCCTGGATGGACAGCTTCCTCTCCTACGAGCAGTACTTC. Translation: CAWMDSFLSYEQYF.

This chain uses TRBV9 with TRBJ1-5; 8 positions agree with TRBD1. The germline V gene has CDR1 SGDLS and CDR2 YYNGEE. This CDR3 spans 13 amino acids. V lost 3 bases to trimming and J lost 7 bases; unmatched junction nucleotides: 3. CDR3 loop: CASSAQGGQPQHF. The CDR3 DNA is TGTGCCAGCAGCGCACAGGGGGGGCAGCCCCAGCATTTT.

This chain joins TRBV24-1 and TRBJ2-2, with 9 positions matching TRBD1. This CDR3 region has 16 residues. CDR1 is KGHDR, CDR2 SFDVKD, per germline. The trim removed 4 bases at V and 3 bases at J, leaving 5 bases unmatched. The CDR3 region has the DNA TGTGCCACCAGTGAGCCACGACAGGGGGACACCGGGGAGCTGTTTTTT. This encodes CATSEPRQGDTGELFF.